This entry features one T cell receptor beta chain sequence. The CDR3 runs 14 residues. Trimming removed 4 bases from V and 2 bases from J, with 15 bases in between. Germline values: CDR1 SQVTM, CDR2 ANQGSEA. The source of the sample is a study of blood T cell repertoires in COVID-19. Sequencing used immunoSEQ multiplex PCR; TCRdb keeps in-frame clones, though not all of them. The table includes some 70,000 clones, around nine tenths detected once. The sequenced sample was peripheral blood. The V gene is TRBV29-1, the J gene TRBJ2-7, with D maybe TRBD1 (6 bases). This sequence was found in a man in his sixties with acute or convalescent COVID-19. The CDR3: CSVAGQGYTYEQYF. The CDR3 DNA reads TGCAGCGTTGCGGGTCAGGGGTATACCTACGAGCAGTACTTC.